This is a list of T cell receptor beta chains from one sample in a study of blood T cell repertoires in COVID-19. Produced via immunoSEQ multiplex PCR; TCRdb's table is partial and in-frame only. The sample includes a few hundred thousand clones, around 83% seen only once; the top ten take around 6.3%. Sequencing used PBMCs or T cells enriched from blood (not recorded which). Receptors were obtained from a woman aged 50 to 60 who had been exposed to COVID-19. The CDR3 runs from the conserved cysteine through the conserved F or W. The order of the fields is V gene, J gene, clone size, D gene, CDR3 DNA, CDR3 protein. D genes are given only for firm matches. Size is omitted from some rows. Given values are once, few, many or a class for expanded clones.

V gene: TRBV2
J gene: TRBJ1-4
clone size: -
D gene: -
CDR3 DNA: TGTGCCAGCAGTGACCGGAATAGTTGGCTACAGACGGATGAAAAACTGTTTTTT
CDR3 protein: CASSDRNSWLQTDEKLFF

V gene: TRBV11-2
J gene: TRBJ1-3
clone size: -
D gene: TRBD1
CDR3 DNA: TGTGCCAGCAGACCAGGACAGGGAAATCATGTGTCTGGAAACACCATATATTTT
CDR3 protein: CASRPGQGNHVSGNTIYF

V gene: TRBV5-1
J gene: TRBJ1-1
clone size: once
D gene: TRBD1
CDR3 DNA: TGCGCCAGCAGGGTAGTGGACAGGGGGCTCTGGGGCACTGAAGCTTTCTTT
CDR3 protein: CASRVVDRGLWGTEAFF

V gene: TRBV7-2
J gene: TRBJ1-2
clone size: -
D gene: TRBD1
CDR3 DNA: TGTGCCAGCAGCTCCTCGACAGGGGGGTATGGCTACACCTTC
CDR3 protein: CASSSSTGGYGYTF

V gene: TRBV7-8
J gene: TRBJ2-2
clone size: -
D gene: -
CDR3 DNA: TGTGCCAGCAGCTTTCAGGGGATGGGCACCGGGGAGCTGTTTTTT
CDR3 protein: CASSFQGMGTGELFF

V gene: TRBV5-4
J gene: TRBJ1-1
clone size: -
D gene: TRBD1
CDR3 DNA: TGTGCCAGCAGCCCGGGGGGGACAGGGTTGAGTTTTGGTGAAGCTTTCTTT
CDR3 protein: CASSPGGTGLSFGEAFF

V gene: TRBV27
J gene: TRBJ1-1
clone size: -
D gene: TRBD1
CDR3 DNA: TGTGCCAGCAGGGCTGACAGGGGGAACACTGAAGCTTTCTTT
CDR3 protein: CASRADRGNTEAFF

V gene: TRBV9
J gene: TRBJ2-2
clone size: -
D gene: -
CDR3 DNA: TGTGCCAGCAGCACCTGGACATCCAACACCGGGGAGCTGTTTTTT
CDR3 protein: CASSTWTSNTGELFF

V gene: TRBV10-3
J gene: TRBJ1-1
clone size: -
D gene: -
CDR3 DNA: TGTGCCATCAGTAGGGGGGGCGCGGACACTGAAGCTTTCTTT
CDR3 protein: CAISRGGADTEAFF

V gene: TRBV6-5
J gene: TRBJ2-3
clone size: -
D gene: -
CDR3 DNA: TGTGCCAGCAGTTACTCAGGGGTGGATACGCAGTATTTT
CDR3 protein: CASSYSGVDTQYF

V gene: TRBV7-9
J gene: TRBJ2-5
clone size: -
D gene: TRBD2
CDR3 DNA: TGTGCCAGCAGCTTCGGGACTAGCGGGGAGACCCAGTACTTC
CDR3 protein: CASSFGTSGETQYF

V gene: TRBV30
J gene: TRBJ1-1
clone size: -
D gene: -
CDR3 DNA: TGTGCCTGGAGCTCGGACAGAGGACAAGCTTTCTTT
CDR3 protein: CAWSSDRGQAFF

V gene: TRBV10-3
J gene: TRBJ1-5
clone size: once
D gene: -
CDR3 DNA: TGTGCCCCTAGGCTCCCGGGGGTAAGCAATCAGCCCCAGCATTTT
CDR3 protein: CAPRLPGVSNQPQHF

V gene: TRBV30
J gene: TRBJ1-2
clone size: once
D gene: -
CDR3 DNA: TGTGCCGGGGAGGGATCAAACTATGGCTACACCTTC
CDR3 protein: CAGEGSNYGYTF

V gene: TRBV6-6
J gene: TRBJ1-2
clone size: -
D gene: -
CDR3 DNA: TGTGCCAGCAGTTACTCGGCACAGACCTATGGCTACACCTTC
CDR3 protein: CASSYSAQTYGYTF

V gene: TRBV7-2
J gene: TRBJ1-1
clone size: -
D gene: -
CDR3 DNA: TGTGCCAGCAGCTTAGAGGCGGGGAGAAACACTGAAGCTTTCTTT
CDR3 protein: CASSLEAGRNTEAFF